These T cell receptor beta chains were read from a single sample in a study of T cell responses to AZD1222 COVID-19 vaccine. Using immunoSEQ multiplex PCR, the repertoire was profiled, and TCRdb retains in-frame clones only, with some absent. The sample contains 95,000 to 150,000 clones, roughly 89% of which appear only once. Sample: peripheral blood, taken on day 0 of MenACWY control vaccination. All receptors derive from an adult in good health. CDR3s include the opening cysteine and the closing phenylalanine or tryptophan. Fields, in order: CDR3 length, J gene, clone size, V gene, D gene, CDR3 DNA, CDR3 protein. A D gene is named only where the DNA matches it firmly. Expanded clones are given a class, and other clones once, few, many or no size at all.

length: 12
J: TRBJ2-1
size: -
V: TRBV5-6
D: -
DNA: TGTGCCAGCAGCCGATGGGGCGGAAGAGAGTTCTTC
CDR3: CASSRWGGREFF

length: 13
J: TRBJ1-2
size: -
V: TRBV30
D: TRBD1
DNA: TGTGCCTGGACAACAGGGGGCAGCGATGGCTACACCTTC
CDR3: CAWTTGGSDGYTF

length: 13
J: TRBJ2-3
size: -
V: TRBV10-3
D: TRBD1
DNA: TGTGCCATCACAGGGGGTGGCACAGATACGCAGTATTTT
CDR3: CAITGGGTDTQYF

length: 16
J: TRBJ1-5
size: -
V: TRBV6-1
D: -
DNA: TGTGCCAGCAGTGAAGATGGGGTTATCAGCAATCAGCCCCAGCATTTT
CDR3: CASSEDGVISNQPQHF

length: 14
J: TRBJ2-1
size: once
V: TRBV5-1
D: TRBD2
DNA: TGCGCCAGCAGCGCCGGGACTAGCGGGAGTGAGCAGTTCTTC
CDR3: CASSAGTSGSEQFF

length: 14
J: TRBJ1-3
size: -
V: TRBV13
D: -
DNA: TGTGCCAGCAGCAATCGGGGGCAGGGAAACACCATATATTTT
CDR3: CASSNRGQGNTIYF

length: 16
J: TRBJ1-1
size: -
V: TRBV11-3
D: TRBD1
DNA: TGTGCCAGCAGCCCCAGGGGGTCCGGGGTAGACACTGAAGCTTTCTTT
CDR3: CASSPRGSGVDTEAFF

length: 15
J: TRBJ2-2
size: -
V: TRBV5-4
D: -
DNA: TGTGCCAGCAGCTTGACGTCTTTAAACACCGGGGAGCTGTTTTTT
CDR3: CASSLTSLNTGELFF

length: 15
J: TRBJ2-7
size: -
V: TRBV9
D: TRBD1
DNA: TGTGCCAGCAGCGAGGCCGGGACAGGCTCCTACGAGCAGTACTTC
CDR3: CASSEAGTGSYEQYF

length: 15
J: TRBJ2-1
size: -
V: TRBV30
D: -
DNA: TGTGCCTGGCAACGGGACTCCAAAGGGGGGCTTGAGCAGTTCTTC
CDR3: CAWQRDSKGGLEQFF

length: 20
J: TRBJ2-7
size: -
V: TRBV4-1
D: TRBD1
DNA: TGCGCCAGCAGCCAAGAAAGGACAGGGGGCCCGACCGGGCCTCGCTACGAGCAGTACTTC
CDR3: CASSQERTGGPTGPRYEQYF

length: 15
J: TRBJ2-1
size: -
V: TRBV5-1
D: TRBD2
DNA: TGCGCCAGCAGCTTGGAAGGACTAGCGATCAATGAGCAGTTCTTC
CDR3: CASSLEGLAINEQFF

length: 13
J: TRBJ1-5
size: -
V: TRBV6-2/TRBV6-3
D: -
DNA: TGTGCCAGCAGTTACTCGGGGATTCAGCCCCAGCATTTT
CDR3: CASSYSGIQPQHF

length: 15
J: TRBJ1-3
size: -
V: TRBV29-1
D: -
DNA: TGCAGCGTTGAAGGGCTAGGTTTATCTGGAAACACCATATATTTT
CDR3: CSVEGLGLSGNTIYF

length: 11
J: TRBJ2-2
size: once
V: TRBV30
D: -
DNA: TGTGCCTGGACAGGTTCCGGGGAGCTGTTTTTT
CDR3: CAWTGSGELFF

length: 12
J: TRBJ1-1
size: once
V: TRBV30
D: -
DNA: TGTGCCTGGGGACAGTTTAACACTGAAGCTTTCTTT
CDR3: CAWGQFNTEAFF

length: 13
J: TRBJ2-3
size: -
V: TRBV11-3
D: -
DNA: TGTGCCAGCAGGTCACCGAGGGGGTTTACGCAGTATTTT
CDR3: CASRSPRGFTQYF

length: 15
J: TRBJ1-1
size: few
V: TRBV27
D: -
DNA: TGTGCCAGCAGTTTATTTGCTTCAGGGAGAACTGAAGCTTTCTTT
CDR3: CASSLFASGRTEAFF

length: 14
J: TRBJ2-1
size: once
V: TRBV9
D: TRBD1
DNA: TGTGCCAGCAGCGCGACAGGGGTTTTTAGTGAGCAGTTCTTC
CDR3: CASSATGVFSEQFF

length: 20
J: TRBJ2-2
size: -
V: TRBV5-1
D: TRBD2
DNA: TGCGCCAGCAGCTTGGTGGGACCCCTGGAGGCTAGCGGGAGTACCGGGGAGCTGTTTTTT
CDR3: CASSLVGPLEASGSTGELFF

length: 15
J: TRBJ2-7
size: -
V: TRBV24-1
D: TRBD1
DNA: TGTGCCACCAGTGACTCTGGACAGGCTGTCTACGAGCAGTACTTC
CDR3: CATSDSGQAVYEQYF

length: 16
J: TRBJ2-1
size: -
V: TRBV7-8
D: -
DNA: TGTGCCAGCAGCTCCCCGCTAATTGGAAACTACAATGAGCAGTTCTTC
CDR3: CASSSPLIGNYNEQFF

length: 14
J: TRBJ2-5
size: -
V: TRBV5-1
D: TRBD2
DNA: TGCGCCAGCAGCATCGGACTAGCCCAAGAGACCCAGTACTTC
CDR3: CASSIGLAQETQYF

length: 13
J: TRBJ2-5
size: -
V: TRBV12-3/TRBV12-4
D: TRBD1
DNA: TGTGCCAGCAGGACAGGGGGCTCAGAGACCCAGTACTTC
CDR3: CASRTGGSETQYF

length: 14
J: TRBJ1-1
size: -
V: TRBV25-1
D: -
DNA: TGTGCCAGCAGTCCTAACCCCGGACACACCGAAGCTTTCTTT
CDR3: CASSPNPGHTEAFF

length: 13
J: TRBJ1-1
size: -
V: TRBV25-1
D: -
DNA: TGTGCCAGCAGCCCGAGGTTCAAAGCTGAAGCTTTCTTT
CDR3: CASSPRFKAEAFF

length: 16
J: TRBJ1-3
size: -
V: TRBV28
D: -
DNA: TGTGCCAGCAGTTTGTCAGGGTCCCTCTCTGGAAACACCATATATTTT
CDR3: CASSLSGSLSGNTIYF

length: 13
J: TRBJ1-5
size: few
V: TRBV19
D: -
DNA: TGTGCCAGTAGTACTCCTGGTCCTCAGCCCCAGCATTTT
CDR3: CASSTPGPQPQHF

length: 15
J: TRBJ2-1
size: -
V: TRBV5-8
D: TRBD2
DNA: TGTGCCAGCAGCCGGGGACTAGCGGTACACAATGAGCAGTTCTTC
CDR3: CASSRGLAVHNEQFF

length: 17
J: TRBJ1-4
size: -
V: TRBV9
D: TRBD1
DNA: TGTGCCAGCAGCGCATACAGGGGTGAGGGAACTAATGAAAAACTGTTTTTT
CDR3: CASSAYRGEGTNEKLFF

length: 12
J: TRBJ2-7
size: -
V: TRBV5-4
D: -
DNA: TGTGCCAGCAGCTTGGGGAAGGCCGAGCAGTACTTC
CDR3: CASSLGKAEQYF

length: 12
J: TRBJ2-3
size: -
V: TRBV6-2/TRBV6-3
D: -
DNA: TGTGCCAGCAGTTCAGGCACAGATACGCAGTATTTT
CDR3: CASSSGTDTQYF

length: 13
J: TRBJ1-4
size: -
V: TRBV7-8
D: -
DNA: TGTGCCAGCGCTTCAAGCTTTGGTGAAAAACTGTTTTTT
CDR3: CASASSFGEKLFF

length: 15
J: TRBJ1-2
size: -
V: TRBV6-6
D: TRBD1
DNA: TGTGCCAGCAGTCCGGACAGGGGCCCTAACTATGGCTACACCTTC
CDR3: CASSPDRGPNYGYTF

length: 14
J: TRBJ2-2
size: -
V: TRBV6-5
D: -
DNA: TGTGCCAGCAGGGCCGGGACACTCACCGGGGAGCTGTTTTTT
CDR3: CASRAGTLTGELFF

length: 12
J: TRBJ1-2
size: few
V: TRBV27
D: -
DNA: TGTGCCAGCAAGGCAGGTACTTATGGCTACACCTTC
CDR3: CASKAGTYGYTF

length: 14
J: TRBJ1-2
size: -
V: TRBV3-1/TRBV3-2
D: TRBD1
DNA: TGTGCCAGCAGCCACGGGACAGGTTCCTATGGCTACACCTTC
CDR3: CASSHGTGSYGYTF

length: 12
J: TRBJ1-2
size: -
V: TRBV5-6
D: TRBD1
DNA: TGTGCCAGCAGCACAGACAGGGGCGGCTACACCTTC
CDR3: CASSTDRGGYTF

length: 14
J: TRBJ1-1
size: -
V: TRBV4-3
D: -
DNA: TGCGCCAGCAGCCAAGATAGGGGTTGGGCTGAAGCTTTCTTT
CDR3: CASSQDRGWAEAFF

length: 13
J: TRBJ2-5
size: -
V: TRBV6-5
D: TRBD1
DNA: TGTGCCAGCAGGAAACAGGGGGCCGAGACCCAGTACTTC
CDR3: CASRKQGAETQYF

length: 13
J: TRBJ1-5
size: -
V: TRBV9
D: -
DNA: TGTGCCAGCAGCGTGGGGGAGGGCAGGACCCAGCATTTT
CDR3: CASSVGEGRTQHF

length: 11
J: TRBJ2-3
size: -
V: TRBV30
D: -
DNA: TGTGCCTGGAGTTCCCAACTGACGCAGTATTTT
CDR3: CAWSSQLTQYF